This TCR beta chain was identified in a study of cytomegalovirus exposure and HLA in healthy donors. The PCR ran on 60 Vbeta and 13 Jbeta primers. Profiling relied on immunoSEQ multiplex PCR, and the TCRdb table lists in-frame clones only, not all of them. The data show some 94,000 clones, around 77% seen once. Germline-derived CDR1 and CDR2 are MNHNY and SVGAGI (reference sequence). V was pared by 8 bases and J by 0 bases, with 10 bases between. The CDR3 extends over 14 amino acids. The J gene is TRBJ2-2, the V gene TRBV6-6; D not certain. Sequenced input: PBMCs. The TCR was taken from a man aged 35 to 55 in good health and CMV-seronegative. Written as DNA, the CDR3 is TGTGCCAGCTGTGGAGCGCCGAACACCGGGGAGCTGTTTTTT. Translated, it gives CASCGAPNTGELFF.